The 15 T cell receptor beta chains below come from one sample, sequenced in a study of T cell repertoires in cytomegalovirus infection (dated by TCRdb to between 2017 and 2020). Read against the paper, the sample's treatment or condition label means: in vitro stimulation with specific CMV peptide epitopes to enrich CMV-specific T cells. These receptors have no known antigen. The sequencing machine was an Illumina HiSeq 1500. Clones were called with MiXCR by TCRdb after fastp trimmed the public reads at Q25, and only in-frame beta chains were retained. Each CDR3 protein gets just one entry, which takes the most common genes and DNA from the rows behind it. For this sample the table gives some 220,000 distinct CDR3 sequences, of which about 40% were detected only once. The ten largest clones add up to approximately 59% of the sample. The source was CD8+ T cells from cultured PBMCs, collected from culture after CMV antigen stimulation. The receptor set was obtained from a human donor in good health (CMV status not recorded). Some clones in this sample may be carry-over from other donors' samples.

This clonotype was seen a handful of times. V is TRBV7-9 and J is TRBJ2-1; D may be TRBD1 or TRBD2 (6 bases each). Deletions cut 2 bases from V and 14 bases from J, with 22 bases between. Germline V lookup: CDR1 SEHNR, CDR2 FQNEAQ (reference sequence). The CDR3 runs 15 residues. CDR3: CASSLRGLWGAAEFF. The CDR3 DNA reads TGTGCCAGCAGCTTACGTGGGTTATGGGGGGCGGCGGAGTTCTTC.

This clonotype has a handful of counts. The chain combines TRBV6-6 with TRBJ1-2; D is uncertain. The CDR3 is made up of 14 amino acids. V was shortened by 10 bases and J by 5 bases, with 20 bases between the two germline ends. CDR1 and CDR2 (germline): MNHNY, SVGAGI (reference sequence). CDR3 region: CATLKALELYGYTF. The CDR3 DNA reads TGTGCCACCCTCAAGGCTCTAGAACTATATGGCTACACCTTC.

V is TRBV10-3 and J is TRBJ2-7; 9 nucleotides match TRBD1. Germline assignment: CDR1 ENHRY and CDR2 SYGVKD. The CDR3 has 15 amino acids. V lost 1 base and J lost 4; bases outside the gene matches: 5. CDR3 amino acids: CAISEFYRGRYEQYF. For the CDR3, the DNA is TGTGCCATCAGTGAGTTTTACAGGGGGCGTTACGAGCAGTACTTC.

This clonotype has just a few counts. The chain employs TRBV27 and TRBJ2-2; 13 bases fit TRBD2. The CDR3 is 16 residues long. V was clipped by 4 bases and J by 7 bases; unmatched bases: 6. The germline CDR1 and CDR2 sequences are MNHEY and SMNVEV (reference sequence). Written as DNA, the CDR3 is TGTGCCAGCAGTTCAGGACTAGCGGGAGTCGGCGGGGAGCTGTTTTTT. The encoded protein is CASSSGLAGVGGELFF.

V and J are TRBV6-5 and TRBJ1-6; TRBD1 aligns across 8 bases. The CDR3 extends over 19 amino acids. Germline CDR1 is MNHEY and CDR2 is SVGAGI. J lost 10 bases, V lost 3 bases, and 20 bases had no gene match. The CDR3 region has the DNA TGTGCCAGCAGTTATAGCCCTGAGAAAGAGACAGGGGTCAACTCACCCCTCCACTTT. It translates to CASSYSPEKETGVNSPLHF.

The gene calls are TRBV20-1 and TRBJ1-2; no definite D call. The ends were cut back, 3 bases at V and 4 bases at J, with 12 bases in the middle. This CDR3 is built from 13 residues. Germline CDR1 is DFQATT and CDR2 is SNEGSKA (reference sequence). DNA for the CDR3: TGCAGTGCTAGGGCGGAGGATCCCTATGGCTACACCTTC. Its protein is CSARAEDPYGYTF.

This clonotype appeared a few times. This chain uses TRBV6-6 with TRBJ1-5; possible D gene TRBD1, 6 bases. Trimming shortened V by 2 bases and J by 1 base, and 15 bases separated the two germline ends. The CDR3 is made up of 17 amino acids. Germline V gives CDR1 MNHNY, CDR2 SVGAGI (reference sequence). CDR3 sequence reads: CASSYELGAQSNQPQHF. CDR3 nucleotides: TGTGCCAGCAGTTACGAGTTGGGGGCACAAAGCAATCAGCCCCAGCATTTT.

This clonotype has more than one count but fewer than ten. This chain connects TRBV9 to TRBJ2-1; D unclear. V was cut by 0 bases and J by 9 bases, with 4 bases left in between. CDR3 length: 11 amino acids. The germline gives CDR1 SGDLS, CDR2 YYNGEE. CDR3 coding DNA: TGTGCCAGCAGCGTAGATATTGAGCAGTTCTTC. Protein: CASSVDIEQFF.

This clonotype was counted only a few times. The chain couples TRBV6-2 or TRBV6-3 to TRBJ2-1; D ambiguous. The CDR3 consists of 14 residues. Germline-derived CDR1 and CDR2 are MNHEY and SVGEGT. V was trimmed by 6 bases and J by 0 bases, leaving 9 bases between them. CDR3 in amino acids: CASRQESSYNEQFF. As DNA, the CDR3 is TGTGCCAGCAGACAAGAAAGCTCCTACAATGAGCAGTTCTTC.

There are a few counts of this clonotype. This rearrangement joins TRBV12-3 or TRBV12-4 to TRBJ2-7; 10 positions agree with TRBD2. This CDR3 has 15 amino acids. The V and J ends lost 5 bases and 2 bases, in that order; junction bases with no gene match: 6. CDR3 residues: CASSPLAGEAYEQYF. The CDR3 DNA reads TGTGCCAGCAGTCCCCTAGCGGGGGAGGCCTACGAGCAGTACTTC.

The rearrangement joins TRBV7-6 to TRBJ2-5; D perhaps matches TRBD2 (6 bases). Germline loops: CDR1 SGHVS, CDR2 FNYEAQ. Deletions cut 5 bases from V and 2 bases from J, with 18 bases between. This CDR3 contains 16 residues. CDR3 coding DNA: TGTGCCAGCAGCCGAGTGGGGGGAAGGCGGCAAGAGACCCAGTACTTC. It translates to CASSRVGGRRQETQYF.

The chain links TRBV7-9 to TRBJ2-7; D might be TRBD1 or TRBD2, each matching 5 bases. The CDR3 contains 13 residues. V was pared by 4 bases and J by 3 bases, with 10 bases between. Germline V gene data show CDR1 as SEHNR and CDR2 as FQNEAQ (reference sequence). CDR3 residues: CASSWGTDYEQYF. In DNA, the CDR3 is TGTGCCAGCAGCTGGGGGACGGACTACGAGCAGTACTTC.

V and J are TRBV11-1 and TRBJ1-1; D might be TRBD1 (6 bases). This CDR3 comprises 16 residues. The germline CDR1 and CDR2 sequences are SGHAT and FQDESV (reference sequence). Trimming took 3 bases from V and 0 from J, leaving 14 bases between them. CDR3 bases: TGTGCCAGCAGCTTGCCCTCGACAGGACTGAACACTGAAGCTTTCTTT. Encoded protein: CASSLPSTGLNTEAFF.

This chain links TRBV12-3 or TRBV12-4 with TRBJ2-1; the D is unclear. Trimming removed 5 bases at V and 0 bases at J, with 20 bases between. CDR3 length equals 18 residues. Here the CDR3 DNA reads TGTGCCAGCAGTCCTTCACATGAACCCTTGAGCTCCTACAATGAGCAGTTCTTC. This sequence encodes CASSPSHEPLSSYNEQFF.

The V gene is TRBV5-4, the J gene TRBJ2-7; 10 bases map to TRBD2. Germline V lookup: CDR1 SGHNT, CDR2 YYREEE (reference sequence). This CDR3 comprises 15 residues. Trimming removed 9 bases from V and 7 bases from J; junction bases left unmatched: 16. CDR3 coding DNA: TGTGCCACTTCGGCGGCTAGCGGGGGTGACTGGGAGCAGTACTTC. Its protein is CATSAASGGDWEQYF.